This T cell receptor (beta chain) appears in the sequencing data of a study of blood T cell repertoires in COVID-19. About the research overall: PBMCs, B-cell-depleted T cells, or T cells provided the cDNA or gDNA that made up the material.

This CDR3 has 13 residues. The trim removed 0 bases at V and 12 bases at J, leaving 2 bases unmatched. Germline V gene data show CDR1 as LGHNT and CDR2 as FRNRAP. Produced via immunoSEQ multiplex PCR; TCRdb's table is partial and in-frame only. Of approximately 300,000 clones in the sample, over 90% were seen once. This clone has only one observation. This TCR came from a woman aged 30 to 39 who had been exposed to COVID-19. The chain recombines TRBV12-5 with TRBJ1-6, with 7 bases that match TRBD1. The sequenced sample consisted of PBMCs or T cells enriched from blood (not recorded which). For the CDR3, the DNA is TGTGCTAGTGGTTTGGTAGGGGGCAGACCCCTCCACTTT. Its translation: CASGLVGGRPLHF.